The 15 T cell receptor beta chains in this list originate from one sample, sequenced in a study of siplizumab effects on memory and regulatory T cells. TCRdb's copy holds only in-frame clones and misses some; the assay was immunoSEQ multiplex PCR. Of approximately 58,000 clones in the sample, 80% to 95% were seen once. The sequencing sample was made of CD8+ T cells sorted from blood. These receptors were obtained from a human donor in good health.

Points on this clone: This CDR3 is also generated by other DNA sequences in the sample. This chain uses TRBV28 with TRBJ1-1, with TRBD1 as a possible D gene (5 bases). The CDR3 extends over 13 amino acids. V lost 4 bases, J lost 4 bases, and 10 bases lay in between. Per the germline V gene, CDR1 is MDHEN and CDR2 is SYDVKM. The CDR3 DNA follows: TGTGCCAGCAGTTCCACTGGGGGCACTGAAGCTTTCTTT. Translated: CASSSTGGTEAFF.

The chain joins TRBV9 to TRBJ2-7; D is perhaps TRBD2 (5 bases). The CDR3 has 13 residues. Per germline, CDR1 SGDLS and CDR2 YYNGEE. V was trimmed by 4 bases and J by 5 bases, leaving 13 bases between them. The CDR3 DNA follows: TGTGCCAGCAGCAGAACCGGAGGCCACGAGCAGTACTTC. Protein product: CASSRTGGHEQYF.

This sequence joins TRBV4-3 and TRBJ2-1; D is undetermined. The CDR3 spans 14 residues. Germline CDR1 is LGHNA and CDR2 is YSLEER. V lost 5 bases and J lost 4, with 12 bases in between. The CDR3 DNA is TGCGCCAGCAGCTATAATTTGGAGTACAATGAGCAGTTCTTC. Residues: CASSYNLEYNEQFF.

V usage is TRBV28 and J usage is TRBJ2-3; 9 nucleotides align to TRBD1. CDR1 is MDHEN and CDR2 is SYDVKM in the germline V gene. The CDR3 consists of 14 residues. With 6 bases clipped from V and 7 bases from J, the junction kept 8 bases outside the gene matches. CDR3 residues: CASSRDREGNTQYF. The DNA for the CDR3 is TGTGCCAGCAGCCGGGACAGGGAAGGAAATACGCAGTATTTT.

This chain connects TRBV27 to TRBJ1-5; TRBD1 might be the D (6 bases). Trimming cost V 5 bases and J 2 bases, with 13 bases left between them. The CDR3 runs to 15 residues. The germline V gene has CDR1 MNHEY and CDR2 SMNVEV (reference sequence). CDR3 nucleotide sequence: TGTGCCAGCAGTCCGAACAGGGCGGGCAATCAGCCCCAGCATTTT. Its translation: CASSPNRAGNQPQHF.

V gene TRBV4-1 combines with J gene TRBJ1-3; D unclear. CDR1 and CDR2 from the germline V gene are MGHRA and YSYEKL. V was clipped by 0 bases and J by 6 bases, with 18 bases between them. The CDR3 has 17 residues. The DNA of the CDR3 is TGCGCCAGCAGCCAAGAATGGGCCTCACATCTTGAAAACACCATATATTTT. Its protein product is CASSQEWASHLENTIYF.

This chain joins TRBV27 and TRBJ2-3; 10 nucleotides match TRBD2. The CDR3 is 14 residues long. The V segment lost 6 bases and the J segment 3 bases; nucleotides outside the gene matches: 3. Germline V gene sequence: CDR1 MNHEY, CDR2 SMNVEV (reference sequence). CDR3 residues: CASRPSGRTDTQYF. The CDR3 bases are TGTGCCAGCAGACCTAGCGGGAGAACAGATACGCAGTATTTT.

This chain links TRBV19 with TRBJ1-5; D possibly corresponds to TRBD1 (6 bases). Trimming left V 5 bases short and J 1 base short, with 6 bases between. The CDR3 length is 13 residues. The germline gives CDR1 LNHDA, CDR2 SQIVND (reference sequence). The CDR3 DNA reads as TGTGCCAGTAGTCAGGGGAGCAATCAGCCCCAGCATTTT. Its translation: CASSQGSNQPQHF.

This clone was counted only a few times. The rearrangement links TRBV13 to TRBJ1-4, with 10 bases that match TRBD1. Trimming cost V 5 bases and J 5 bases; bases outside gene matches: 2. The CDR3 extends over 14 amino acids. Germline assignment: CDR1 PRHDT and CDR2 FYEKMQ (reference sequence). The CDR3 loop reads CASSRDRGNEKLFF. The CDR3 bases are TGTGCCAGCAGCCGGGACAGGGGAAATGAAAAACTGTTTTTT.

The genes are TRBV28 and TRBJ2-7, with 7 positions matching TRBD2. The germline CDR1 and CDR2 sequences are MDHEN and SYDVKM. The CDR3 is 14 residues long. With 5 bases clipped from V and 3 bases from J, the junction kept 7 bases outside the gene matches. CDR3 residues: CASSLLAFDYEQYF. Written as DNA, the CDR3 is TGTGCCAGCAGTCTACTAGCGTTCGACTACGAGCAGTACTTC.

The V gene is TRBV7-2, the J gene TRBJ1-1; the D gene is possibly TRBD1 (5 bases). V gave up 1 base and J gave up 0 bases, with 12 bases separating them. The CDR3 is made up of 16 amino acids. Germline V lookup: CDR1 SGHTA, CDR2 FQGNSA. CDR3 amino acids: CASSLGTPLLNTEAFF. The DNA of the CDR3 is TGTGCCAGCAGCTTAGGGACACCTCTATTGAACACTGAAGCTTTCTTT.

The gene calls are TRBV19 and TRBJ2-1; D not resolved. The CDR3 has 11 residues. Trimming stripped 5 bases from V and 10 bases from J, with 9 bases between. Germline loops: CDR1 LNHDA, CDR2 SQIVND (reference sequence). The CDR3: CASSSVWEQFF. CDR3 DNA: TGTGCCAGTAGTTCTGTCTGGGAGCAGTTCTTC.

The chain is built from TRBV28 and TRBJ1-1, with 8 bases that match TRBD1. V shed 5 bases, J shed 3 bases, and the junction held 11 bases outside the gene matches. The CDR3 extends over 16 amino acids. Looked up from germline, CDR1 is MDHEN and CDR2 is SYDVKM. In nucleotides, the CDR3 is TGTGCCAGCAGTACGACAGGGGTCCTAATCCACACTGAAGCTTTCTTT. It yields the protein CASSTTGVLIHTEAFF. Together with reference TRBV28 and TRBJ1-1, the CDR3 gives the full variable domain: DVKVTQSSRYLVKRTGEKVFLECVQDMDHENMFWYRQDPGLGLRLIYFSYDVKMKEKGDIPEGYSVSREKKERFSLILESASTNQTSMYLCASSTTGVLIHTEAFFGQGTRLTVV.

The V call is TRBV6-4, the J call TRBJ2-7; no firm D call. Germline CDR1 MRHNA, CDR2 SNTAGT. There are 12 residues in the CDR3. Trimming cost V 2 bases and J 2 bases, with 4 bases left between them. The CDR3 here is CASSDTAYEQYF. CDR3 nucleotides: TGTGCCAGCAGTGACACGGCCTACGAGCAGTACTTC.

V and J are TRBV7-9 and TRBJ2-7, with D maybe TRBD1 (6 bases). Germline CDR1 reads SEHNR; CDR2 reads FQNEAQ (reference sequence). CDR3 size: 14 residues. V lost 2 bases and J 5 bases, leaving 13 bases between the germline ends. CDR3 sequence: CASSLQGRGDEQYF. CDR3 coding DNA: TGTGCCAGCAGCTTACAGGGGAGAGGCGACGAGCAGTACTTC.